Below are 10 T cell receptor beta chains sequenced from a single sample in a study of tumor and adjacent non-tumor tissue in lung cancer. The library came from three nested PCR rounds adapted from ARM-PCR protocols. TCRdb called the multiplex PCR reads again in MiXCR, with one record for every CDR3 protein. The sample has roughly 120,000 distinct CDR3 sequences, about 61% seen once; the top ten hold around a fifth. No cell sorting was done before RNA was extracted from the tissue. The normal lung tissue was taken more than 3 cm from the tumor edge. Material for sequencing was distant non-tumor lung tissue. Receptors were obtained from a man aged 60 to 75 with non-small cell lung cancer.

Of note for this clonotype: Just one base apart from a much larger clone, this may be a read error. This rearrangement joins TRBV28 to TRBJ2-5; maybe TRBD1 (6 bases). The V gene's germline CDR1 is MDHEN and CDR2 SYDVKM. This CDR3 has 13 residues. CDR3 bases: TGTGCCAGCAGCCACAGGGATTTGGAGAGCCAGTACTTC. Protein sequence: CASSHRDLESQYF.

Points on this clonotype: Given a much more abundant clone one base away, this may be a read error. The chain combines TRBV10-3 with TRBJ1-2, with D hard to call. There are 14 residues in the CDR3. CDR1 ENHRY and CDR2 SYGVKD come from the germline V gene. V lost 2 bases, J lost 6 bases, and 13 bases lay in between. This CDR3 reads CAISEGRTFDGYTF. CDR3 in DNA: TGTGCCATCAGTGAGGGACGGACCTTCGATGGCTACACCTTC.

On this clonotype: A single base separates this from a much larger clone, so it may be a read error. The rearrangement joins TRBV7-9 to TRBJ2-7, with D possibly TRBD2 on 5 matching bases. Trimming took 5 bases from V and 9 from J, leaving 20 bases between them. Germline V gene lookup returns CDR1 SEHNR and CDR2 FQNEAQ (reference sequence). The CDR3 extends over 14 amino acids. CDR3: CASSRDGISVPQYF. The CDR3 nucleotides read TGTGCCAGCAGCCGTGACGGGATTAGCGTCCCGCAGTACTTC.

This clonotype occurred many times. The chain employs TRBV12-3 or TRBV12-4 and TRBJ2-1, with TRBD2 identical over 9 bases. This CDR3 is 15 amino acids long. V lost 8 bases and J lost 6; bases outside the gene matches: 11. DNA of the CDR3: TGTGCCAGCTGTGTCGCGGGAGGGGGAGGCAATGAGCAGTTCTTC. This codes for CASCVAGGGGNEQFF.

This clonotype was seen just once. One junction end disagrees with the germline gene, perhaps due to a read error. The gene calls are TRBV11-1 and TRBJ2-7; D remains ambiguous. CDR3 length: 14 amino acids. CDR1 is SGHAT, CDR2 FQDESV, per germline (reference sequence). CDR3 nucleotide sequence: TGTGTCAGCAGCTTTCCCGGCCGCGCCTACAAGCAGTACTTC. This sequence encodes CVSSFPGRAYKQYF.

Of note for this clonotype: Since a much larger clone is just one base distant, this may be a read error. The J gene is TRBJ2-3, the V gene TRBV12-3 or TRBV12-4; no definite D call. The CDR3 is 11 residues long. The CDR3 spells CANSGTDTQYF. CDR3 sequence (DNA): TGTGCCAACAGTGGCACAGATACGCAGTATTTT.

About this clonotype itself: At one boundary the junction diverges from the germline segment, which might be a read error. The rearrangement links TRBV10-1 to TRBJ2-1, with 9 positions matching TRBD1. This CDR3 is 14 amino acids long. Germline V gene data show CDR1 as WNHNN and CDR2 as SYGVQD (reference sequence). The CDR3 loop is CASSGGTGNNEQFF. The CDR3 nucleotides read TGCGCCAGCAGTGGTGGGACAGGGAATAATGAGCAATTCTTC.

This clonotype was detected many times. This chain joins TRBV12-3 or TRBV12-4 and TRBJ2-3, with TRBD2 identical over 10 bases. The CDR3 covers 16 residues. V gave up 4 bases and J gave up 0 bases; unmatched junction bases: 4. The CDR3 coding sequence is TGTGCCAGCAGTTCCTGGACTAGCGGTAGCACAGATACGCAGTATTTT. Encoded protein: CASSSWTSGSTDTQYF.

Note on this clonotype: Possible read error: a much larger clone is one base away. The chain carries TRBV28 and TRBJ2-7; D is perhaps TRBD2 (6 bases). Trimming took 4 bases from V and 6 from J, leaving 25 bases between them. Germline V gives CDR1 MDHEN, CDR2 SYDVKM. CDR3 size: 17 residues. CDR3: CASSSPKLTGLVPEQYF. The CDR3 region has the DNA TGTGCCAGCAGTTCCCCCAAATTAACGGGACTGGTGCCCGAGCAGTACTTC.

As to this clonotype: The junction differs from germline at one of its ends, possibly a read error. The CDR3 DNA sequence: TGCAGCGTCGTGGACAATCTCCATGAGCAGCTCTTC. Translating gives CSVVDNLHEQLF. The genes are TRBV29-1 and TRBJ2-1; D perhaps matches TRBD1 (5 bases). The CDR3 runs to 12 residues. Germline V gene sequence: CDR1 SQVTM, CDR2 ANQGSEA.